These 2 T cell receptor beta chains were all obtained from the same sample, sequenced in a study of regulatory T cells in long-lasting Graves disease. TCR beta libraries were built with iRepertoire HTBI primers and Arm-PCR of CDR3 regions. Using its own MiXCR run on the multiplex PCR reads, TCRdb lists one record per CDR3 protein. The table has about 440,000 distinct CDR3 sequences, 15% seen once; the top ten hold 16%. Time point in this sample: newly diagnosed GD, antithyroid drugs for less than 3 months. PBMCs provided the RNA from which the TCR library was made. This sample was shared with a second study, whose subject was T cells in Graves' hyperthyroidism and ophthalmopathy.

Sample: peripheral blood mononuclear cells (PBMCs), taken at new diagnosis, from a patient treated with antithyroid drugs. Receptor source: a woman aged 25-40 years with Graves disease.

This clonotype has only one observation. Being one base from a much bigger clone, this may be a read error. The rearrangement uses TRBV27 and TRBJ2-2, with a possible D match to TRBD2 (6 bases). Germline values: CDR1 MNHEY, CDR2 SMNVEV (reference sequence). The CDR3 loop spans 15 amino acids. The CDR3 DNA is TGTGCCAGCGGTTTGGGCGGACTGCGGGGCGGGGAGCTGTTTTTT. Translation: CASGLGGLRGGELFF.

The rearrangement links TRBV5-1 to TRBJ2-1; D is possibly TRBD2 (6 bases). This CDR3 region has 14 residues. CDR1 SGHRS and CDR2 YFSETQ come from the germline V gene. The ends were cut back, 4 bases at V and 9 bases at J, with 17 bases in the middle. CDR3: CASSHGSMGTEQFF. CDR3 DNA sequence: TGCGCCAGCAGCCACGGGAGTATGGGTACTGAGCAGTTCTTC.